This T cell receptor beta chain was identified in a study of Ad26.COV2.S vaccination and SARS-CoV-2 variants. Comments on this clone: Other DNA sequences in this sample translate to the same CDR3.

The protocol was immunoSEQ multiplex PCR, while the TCRdb copy is restricted to in-frame clones and leaves out a portion. The repertoire holds around 320,000 clones, with over 80% as singletons. Treatment: around 19 received Ad26.COV2.S at low or high dose, single or two shots; 5 received placebo; per-sample allocation not given. Repertoires come from day 63 after the first vaccine or placebo injection. In germline, CDR1 is SGHAT, CDR2 FQNNGV. J was trimmed by 4 bases and V by 3 bases; bases with no gene match: 4. This CDR3 is built from 14 residues. The TCR sequence derives from a person aged 18-65 years who received the Ad26.COV2.S COVID-19 vaccine or a placebo. Sequenced material: peripheral blood, taken in a trial of Ad26.COV2.S vaccine versus placebo. This chain connects TRBV11-2 to TRBJ1-2, with TRBD1 identical over 8 bases. CDR3 coding DNA: TGTGCCAGCAGCTTTCGAACAGGGGGCTATGGCTACACCTTC. Its protein product is CASSFRTGGYGYTF.